The rows below give T cell receptor beta chains drawn from one sample of a study of blood T cells in healthy people across ages. TCRdb called the 5' RACE reads again in MiXCR, with one record for every CDR3 protein. This table holds about 1,400,000 distinct CDR3 sequences, approximately 59% found once. Material for sequencing was blood. The origin of the receptors is a man aged 18 to 35 in good health. Both conserved end residues are part of each CDR3. Fields, in order: clone size, J gene, V gene, D gene, CDR3 DNA, CDR3 protein. The D gene is left open where the match is weak. Only some rows state a clone size, as once, few, many or a class for expanded clones.

size: NA
J: TRBJ2-1
V: TRBV6-2/TRBV6-3
D: TRBD1
DNA: TGTGCCAGCACCTACTCTCGGGACAGGGCGAGGACCTACAATGAGCAGTTCTTC
CDR3: CASTYSRDRARTYNEQFF

size: once
J: TRBJ2-2
V: TRBV25-1
D: NA
DNA: TGTGCCAGCAGTGGCCGTGGGATAGACAGGTTGAGCTGGGAGCTGTTTTTT
CDR3: CASSGRGIDRLSWELFF

size: few
J: TRBJ1-1
V: TRBV5-1
D: NA
DNA: TGCGCCAGCAGCTCGGGACTGGAGAACACTGAAGCTTTCTTT
CDR3: CASSSGLENTEAFF

size: NA
J: TRBJ1-3
V: TRBV11-2
D: NA
DNA: TGTGCCAGCAGCTTAGGGGGCCCCATTCTCTCTGGAAACACCATATATTTT
CDR3: CASSLGGPILSGNTIYF

size: NA
J: TRBJ2-1
V: TRBV5-8
D: TRBD2
DNA: TGTGCCAGCAGCCCTGGGACTAGCGGGAGCGATGAGCAGTTCTTC
CDR3: CASSPGTSGSDEQFF

size: few
J: TRBJ2-1
V: TRBV25-1
D: NA
DNA: TGTGCCAGCAGTGGGGGCTCGGCCGGTGAGCAGTTCTTC
CDR3: CASSGGSAGEQFF

size: NA
J: TRBJ2-3
V: TRBV7-9
D: NA
DNA: TGTGCCAGCAGCTCCCAGGACGGGGCCACAGATACGCAGTATTTT
CDR3: CASSSQDGATDTQYF

size: NA
J: TRBJ1-6
V: TRBV10-3
D: TRBD1
DNA: TGTGCCAAGACTGACAGGGACGGTTATAATTCACCCCTCCACTTT
CDR3: CAKTDRDGYNSPLHF

size: NA
J: TRBJ1-1
V: TRBV6-4
D: TRBD1
DNA: TGTGCCAGCAGTGGGGACAGGGTGAACACTGAAGCTTTCTTT
CDR3: CASSGDRVNTEAFF

size: NA
J: TRBJ2-3
V: TRBV28
D: NA
DNA: TGTGCCAGCAATAAACTCGACACTAGCACAGATACGCAGTATTTT
CDR3: CASNKLDTSTDTQYF

size: NA
J: TRBJ2-1
V: TRBV27
D: NA
DNA: TGTGCCAGCAGTTTGTCCCAGTGGGGGGCAAATGAGCAGTTCTTC
CDR3: CASSLSQWGANEQFF

size: NA
J: TRBJ2-3
V: TRBV7-2
D: NA
DNA: TGTGCCAGCAGCACGGCCGGGGGCAGCACAGATACGCAGTATTTT
CDR3: CASSTAGGSTDTQYF

size: NA
J: TRBJ2-7
V: TRBV29-1
D: TRBD1
DNA: TGCAGCGTTGTATCGCGCAGGGGGATCCACGAGCAGTACTTC
CDR3: CSVVSRRGIHEQYF

size: NA
J: TRBJ2-5
V: TRBV10-1
D: NA
DNA: TGCGCCAGCAGTGAGTCCACTAGCCCTCAAGAGACCCAGTACTTC
CDR3: CASSESTSPQETQYF

size: few
J: TRBJ2-3
V: TRBV12-3/TRBV12-4
D: NA
DNA: TGTGCCAGCAGTTCGGAGCTCCATACGCAGTATTTT
CDR3: CASSSELHTQYF

size: NA
J: TRBJ2-7
V: TRBV4-2
D: NA
DNA: TGTGCCAGCAGCCAAGGGTTCCTCAATGGCGGCTCCTACGAGCAGTACTTC
CDR3: CASSQGFLNGGSYEQYF

size: few
J: TRBJ2-7
V: TRBV6-6
D: NA
DNA: TGTGCCAGCAGTTACTACGTGCTTGGCGACGAGCAGTACTTC
CDR3: CASSYYVLGDEQYF

size: many
J: TRBJ2-7
V: TRBV4-1
D: NA
DNA: TGTGCCAGCAGCCAAGGGAACTACGAGCAGTACTTC
CDR3: CASSQGNYEQYF

size: NA
J: TRBJ2-1
V: TRBV27
D: NA
DNA: TGTGCCAGCAGTTTAATGTCCAGACCCTACAATGAGCAGTTCTTC
CDR3: CASSLMSRPYNEQFF

size: NA
J: TRBJ1-2
V: TRBV5-1
D: NA
DNA: TGCGCCAGCAGCTCCCGGGCCGACCAAAGAGGGGATGGCTACACCTTC
CDR3: CASSSRADQRGDGYTF

size: NA
J: TRBJ2-1
V: TRBV6-6
D: TRBD1
DNA: TGTGCCAGCAATCCGGACAGGAATTCCTACAATGAGCAGTTCTTC
CDR3: CASNPDRNSYNEQFF

size: NA
J: TRBJ2-3
V: TRBV27
D: NA
DNA: TGTGCCAGCAGTTTCTTCTCTAGCAGATCGGTTACGCAGTATTTT
CDR3: CASSFFSSRSVTQYF

size: once
J: TRBJ2-4
V: TRBV12-3/TRBV12-4
D: NA
DNA: TGTGCCAGCAGTTTCCCCCCGGGAAACATTCAGTACTTC
CDR3: CASSFPPGNIQYF

size: few
J: TRBJ1-6
V: TRBV29-1
D: TRBD1
DNA: TGCAGCGTGGGACAGGGTAGCGTGGATTCACCCCTCCACTTT
CDR3: CSVGQGSVDSPLHF

size: NA
J: TRBJ2-1
V: TRBV12-5
D: NA
DNA: TGTGCTAGTGGTTTGTCTTCCCTGTACAATGAGCAGTTCTTC
CDR3: CASGLSSLYNEQFF

size: NA
J: TRBJ2-7
V: TRBV27
D: TRBD1
DNA: TGTGCCAGCAGTCCACCCCACAGGGGGGATGGCTACGAGCAGTACTTC
CDR3: CASSPPHRGDGYEQYF

size: NA
J: TRBJ1-2
V: TRBV7-9
D: NA
DNA: TGTGCCAGCAGCAACCCCCGGAAGGGCCACTATGGCTACACCTTC
CDR3: CASSNPRKGHYGYTF

size: NA
J: TRBJ1-1
V: TRBV7-2
D: NA
DNA: TGTGCCAGCAGCTTAGTTAGGGGGGAGAACACTGAAGCTTTCTTT
CDR3: CASSLVRGENTEAFF

size: few
J: TRBJ2-1
V: TRBV20-1
D: NA
DNA: TGCAGTGCTAGTAGTTTCGGCGATGAGCAGTTCTTC
CDR3: CSASSFGDEQFF